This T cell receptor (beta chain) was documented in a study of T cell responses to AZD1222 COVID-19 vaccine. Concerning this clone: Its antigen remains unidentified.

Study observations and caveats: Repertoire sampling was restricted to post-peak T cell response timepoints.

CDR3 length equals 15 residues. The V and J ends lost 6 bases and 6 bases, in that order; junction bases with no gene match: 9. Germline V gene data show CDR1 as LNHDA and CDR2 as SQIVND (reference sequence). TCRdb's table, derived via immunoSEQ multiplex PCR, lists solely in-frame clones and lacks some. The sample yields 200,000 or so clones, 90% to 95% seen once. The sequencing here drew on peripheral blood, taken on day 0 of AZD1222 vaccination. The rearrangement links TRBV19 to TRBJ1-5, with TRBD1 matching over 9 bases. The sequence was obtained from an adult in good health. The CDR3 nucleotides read TGTGCCAGTAGCTTAATTACAGGGGGCGGTCAGCCCCAGCATTTT. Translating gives CASSLITGGGQPQHF.